This T cell receptor beta chain was found in a study of T-cell reconstitution after alpha-beta-depleted transplantation in children. Preparation of the TCRbeta library was carried out with unique molecular identifiers. In TCRdb, the PCR reads were re-called with MiXCR into one record per CDR3 protein. The profile shows about 600,000 distinct CDR3 sequences, more than 20% of them singletons. This clonotype was detected a few times. Specimen: PBMCs, mostly from graft donor cells, collected 360 days after TCRalphabeta/CD19-depleted stem cell transplant. This clonotype originated in a boy under three years old who had a stem cell transplant for acute myeloid leukemia, so the T cells may come from the graft donor.

The CDR3 DNA follows: TGCAGTGCTAGAGACATCGCGAACACCGGGGAGCTGTTTTTT. Its protein is CSARDIANTGELFF. The chain recombines TRBV20-1 with TRBJ2-2, with D hard to call. The CDR3 length is 14 residues. V was trimmed by 0 bases and J by 0 bases, leaving 5 bases between them. Germline values: CDR1 DFQATT, CDR2 SNEGSKA (reference sequence).